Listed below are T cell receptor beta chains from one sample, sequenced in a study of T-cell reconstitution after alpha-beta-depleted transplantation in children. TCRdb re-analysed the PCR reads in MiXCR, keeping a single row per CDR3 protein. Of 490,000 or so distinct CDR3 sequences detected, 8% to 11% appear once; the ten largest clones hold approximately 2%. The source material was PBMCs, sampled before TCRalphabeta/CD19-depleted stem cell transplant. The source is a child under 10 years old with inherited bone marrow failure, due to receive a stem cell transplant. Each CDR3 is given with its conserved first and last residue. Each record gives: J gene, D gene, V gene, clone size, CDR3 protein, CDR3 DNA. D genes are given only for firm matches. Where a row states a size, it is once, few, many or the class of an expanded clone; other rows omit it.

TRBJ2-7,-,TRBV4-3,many,CASSQDSGGWTGTEQYF,TGCGCCAGCAGCCAAGATTCGGGGGGATGGACAGGGACCGAGCAGTACTTC
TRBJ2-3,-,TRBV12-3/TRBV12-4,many,CASRPLTGFLGTDTQYF,TGTGCCAGCAGACCCCTGACGGGCTTTCTTGGCACAGATACGCAGTATTTT
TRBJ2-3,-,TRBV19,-,CASSMKGRPPSDTQYF,TGTGCCAGTAGTATGAAGGGAAGGCCCCCATCGGATACGCAGTATTTT
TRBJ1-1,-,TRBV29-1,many,CSGGNTEAFF,TGCAGCGGCGGGAACACTGAAGCTTTCTTT
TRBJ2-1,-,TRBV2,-,CASSARGKGYNEQFF,TGTGCCAGCTCCGCCCGCGGAAAAGGCTACAATGAGCAGTTCTTC
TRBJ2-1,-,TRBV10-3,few,CASQWARNNEQFF,TGTGCCTCCCAGTGGGCTCGAAACAATGAGCAGTTCTTC
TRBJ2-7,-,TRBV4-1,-,CASSPRDGIYEQYF,TGCGCCAGCAGCCCCCGGGACGGAATCTACGAGCAGTACTTC
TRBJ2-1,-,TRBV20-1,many,CSARGLAPDYNEQFF,TGCAGTGCTAGAGGCCTAGCTCCGGATTACAATGAGCAGTTCTTC
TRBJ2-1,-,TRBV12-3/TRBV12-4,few,CASGFQSSYNEQFF,TGTGCCAGCGGATTCCAGAGCTCCTACAATGAGCAGTTCTTC
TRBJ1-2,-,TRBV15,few,CATSRLLTVPYGYTF,TGTGCCACCAGCAGACTACTCACCGTCCCCTATGGCTACACCTTC
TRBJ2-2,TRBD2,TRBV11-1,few,CASSSQYTSGSPEGELFF,TGTGCCAGCAGCTCCCAGTATACTAGCGGGAGCCCGGAGGGGGAGCTGTTTTTT
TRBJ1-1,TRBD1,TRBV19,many,CASNTGGNTEAFF,TGTGCCAGTAACACAGGGGGGAACACTGAAGCTTTCTTT
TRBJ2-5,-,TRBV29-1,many,CSVEAGQETQYF,TGCAGCGTTGAGGCAGGCCAAGAGACCCAGTACTTC
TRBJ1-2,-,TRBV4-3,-,CASSQERGIRLGGYTF,TGCGCCAGCAGCCAAGAAAGGGGCATTAGGTTGGGTGGCTACACCTTC
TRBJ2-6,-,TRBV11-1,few,CASSLDGRTLSGANVLTF,TGTGCCAGCAGCTTAGATGGCAGGACCCTCTCTGGGGCCAACGTCCTGACTTTC
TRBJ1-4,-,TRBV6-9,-,CATSYSSAATNEKLFF,TGTGCCACCAGTTATTCGTCGGCGGCAACTAATGAAAAACTGTTTTTT
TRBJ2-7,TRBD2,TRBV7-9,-,CASSLGAGVVGSYEQYF,TGTGCCAGCAGCTTAGGAGCGGGAGTTGTTGGGTCCTACGAGCAGTACTTC
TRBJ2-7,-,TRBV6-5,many,CASIPGGGQGEQYF,TGTGCCAGCATTCCTGGGGGGGGGCAAGGCGAGCAGTACTTC
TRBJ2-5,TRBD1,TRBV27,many,CASTGRGQGETQYF,TGTGCCAGCACGGGCAGGGGGCAGGGAGAGACCCAGTACTTC
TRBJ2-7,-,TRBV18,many,CASSPNGRLPGEQYF,TGTGCCAGCTCACCAAATGGGAGATTACCCGGCGAGCAGTACTTC
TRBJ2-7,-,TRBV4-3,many,CASSQDGRRGEQYF,TGCGCCAGCAGCCAAGATGGCAGGAGAGGCGAGCAGTACTTC
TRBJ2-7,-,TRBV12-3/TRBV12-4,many,CASSFQTGSYEQYF,TGTGCCAGCAGTTTCCAGACAGGATCCTACGAGCAGTACTTC
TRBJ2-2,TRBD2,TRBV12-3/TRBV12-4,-,CAISPTSGSSASGTGELFF,TGTGCCATCAGTCCCACTAGCGGGAGTTCTGCAAGCGGCACCGGGGAGCTGTTTTTT
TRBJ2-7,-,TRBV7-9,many,CASSPWDQAQNFYEQYF,TGTGCCAGCAGCCCTTGGGACCAAGCCCAAAATTTCTACGAGCAGTACTTC
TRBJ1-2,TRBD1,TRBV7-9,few,CASSWGQRDYGYTF,TGTGCCAGCAGCTGGGGACAGAGGGACTATGGCTACACCTTC
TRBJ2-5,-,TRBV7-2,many,CASSSLRETQYF,TGTGCCAGCAGCTCACTAAGGGAGACCCAGTACTTC
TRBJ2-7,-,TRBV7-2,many,CASSSDPSSYEQYF,TGTGCCAGCAGCTCCGACCCCTCTAGCTACGAGCAGTACTTC
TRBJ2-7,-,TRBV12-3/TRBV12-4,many,CASSSRWGTYEQYF,TGTGCCAGCAGTTCCCGGTGGGGGACCTACGAGCAGTACTTC
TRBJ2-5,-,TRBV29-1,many,CSVDSGRLETQYF,TGCAGCGTTGATTCGGGACGTCTAGAGACCCAGTACTTC
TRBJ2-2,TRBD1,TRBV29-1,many,CSAIQDRVTGELFF,TGCAGCGCAATCCAGGACAGGGTGACCGGGGAGCTGTTTTTT
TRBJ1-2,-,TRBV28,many,CASSLRGAGYGYTF,TGTGCCAGCAGCTTACGGGGGGCAGGCTATGGCTACACCTTC
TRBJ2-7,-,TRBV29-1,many,CSVEVGGEQYF,TGCAGCGTTGAAGTTGGGGGCGAGCAGTACTTC
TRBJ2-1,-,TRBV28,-,CASSFPGLSINEQFF,TGTGCCAGCAGTTTCCCCGGACTTAGCATCAATGAGCAGTTCTTC
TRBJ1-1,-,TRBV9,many,CASSGTGTEAFF,TGTGCCAGCAGCGGAACAGGCACTGAAGCTTTCTTT
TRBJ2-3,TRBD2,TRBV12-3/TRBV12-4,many,CASTQTSGRAAQYF,TGTGCCAGCACCCAAACTAGCGGGAGGGCCGCGCAGTATTTT
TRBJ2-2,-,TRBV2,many,CASSEADTGIGELFF,TGTGCCAGCAGTGAAGCGGATACAGGGATCGGGGAGCTGTTTTTT